These T cell receptor beta chains were read from a single sample in a study of blood T cell repertoires in COVID-19. Only in-frame clones appear in the TCRdb table, and some are missing; sequencing was by immunoSEQ multiplex PCR. Of about 180,000 clones listed, 86% are singletons. The sequenced sample consisted of PBMCs or T cells enriched from blood (not recorded which). These receptors originate from a woman in her 30s who had recovered from COVID-19. The CDR3 runs from the conserved cysteine through the conserved F or W. D genes are given only for firm matches.

J	D	V	DNA	CDR3
TRBJ2-2	TRBD1	TRBV28	TGTGCCAGCAGTGACAGGGGATGGGGCGGGGAGCTGTTTTTT	CASSDRGWGGELFF
TRBJ2-1	TRBD1	TRBV3-1/TRBV3-2	TGTGCCAGCAGCCAAGTCGGGACCAGGGGGCACTCCTACAATGAGCAGTTCTTC	CASSQVGTRGHSYNEQFF
TRBJ2-7	NA	TRBV10-3	TGTGCCATCAGTGACCCCGGGAGAGCCTACGAGCAGTACTTC	CAISDPGRAYEQYF
TRBJ1-1	NA	TRBV28	TGTGCCAGCAGGCATGGGACCATTGGAGCGGGTGAAGCTTTCTTT	CASRHGTIGAGEAFF
TRBJ2-5	TRBD2	TRBV7-4	TGTGCCAGCAGCGACCGACTAGCGGGGGAGGGGACCCAGTACTTC	CASSDRLAGEGTQYF
TRBJ1-5	TRBD1	TRBV19	TGTGCCAGTAGTATAAGAGGGACAGGGGGCAATCAGCCCCAGCATTTT	CASSIRGTGGNQPQHF
TRBJ2-2	NA	TRBV19	TGTGCCAGTAGTATGGAGAGGAACACCGGGGAGCTGTTTTTT	CASSMERNTGELFF
TRBJ2-7	NA	TRBV3-1/TRBV3-2	TGTGCCAGCAGCCGCATAGGCGGAGCCTACGAGCAGTACTTC	CASSRIGGAYEQYF
TRBJ2-7	NA	TRBV5-1	TGCGCCAGCAGCCCCGGGACAAAGGAGCAGTACTTC	CASSPGTKEQYF
TRBJ2-7	NA	TRBV11-2	TGTGCCAGCAGCTCAGCAGGGGTTTACGAGCAGTACTTC	CASSSAGVYEQYF
TRBJ1-6	TRBD1	TRBV6-1	TGTGCCAGCAGTGAAGGGAGGTCAGGGGGTTCACCCCTCCACTTT	CASSEGRSGGSPLHF